The 2 T cell receptor beta chains below come from one sample, sequenced in a study of blood T cell repertoires in COVID-19. Clones were read by immunoSEQ multiplex PCR, and TCRdb kept only the in-frame ones, dropping some. The sample has about 88,000 clones, roughly 70% seen once. The sequencing sample was made of peripheral blood. These receptors all come from an older woman in a cohort sampled during active or convalescent COVID-19.

This sequence joins TRBV5-1 and TRBJ2-7; 14 bases map to TRBD2. Looked up from germline, CDR1 is SGHRS and CDR2 is YFSETQ. Trimming took 0 bases from V and 4 from J; bases not matched to a gene: 3. The CDR3 is 16 residues long. CDR3 sequence: CASSLGTSGGIYEQYF. As DNA, the CDR3 is TGCGCCAGCAGCTTGGGGACTAGCGGGGGGATATACGAGCAGTACTTC.

The rearrangement links TRBV27 to TRBJ1-2; the D gene is possibly TRBD1 (6 bases). The V gene's germline CDR1 is MNHEY and CDR2 SMNVEV (reference sequence). This CDR3 spans 13 amino acids. V gave up 6 bases and J gave up 8 bases, with 16 bases separating them. The CDR3 loop is CASSEGGWRGYTF. The CDR3 nucleotides are TGTGCCAGCAGCGAAGGGGGATGGCGCGGCTACACCTTC.